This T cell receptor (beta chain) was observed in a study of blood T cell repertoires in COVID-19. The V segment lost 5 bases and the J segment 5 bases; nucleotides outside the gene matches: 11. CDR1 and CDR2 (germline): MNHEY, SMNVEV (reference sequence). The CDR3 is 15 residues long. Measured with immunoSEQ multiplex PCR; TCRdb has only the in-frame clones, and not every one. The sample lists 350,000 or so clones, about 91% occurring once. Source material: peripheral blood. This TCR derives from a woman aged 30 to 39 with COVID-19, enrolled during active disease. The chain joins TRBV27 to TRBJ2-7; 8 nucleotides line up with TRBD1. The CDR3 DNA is TGTGCCAGCAGTGTCGGGACAGGCGGCGTCCACGAGCAGTACTTC. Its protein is CASSVGTGGVHEQYF.